The 21 T cell receptor beta chains presented below share a single source sample, sequenced in a study of CD8 T cells in Susac syndrome. After extraction with the RNeasy kit, about 0.5 to 1 ug of the RNA was reverse transcribed using random hexamers. MiXCR, run by TCRdb on the immunoSEQ multiplex PCR reads, gives a single entry per CDR3 protein. The table shows 150,000 to 200,000 distinct CDR3 sequences, with around 90% occurring only once. Source material: CD4+ T cells from PBMCs. These receptors all stem from a human donor with Susac syndrome.

This chain connects TRBV20-1 to TRBJ1-2; a weak D match, TRBD1 (6 bases). From germline, CDR1 is DFQATT and CDR2 SNEGSKA (reference sequence). Trimming pared 4 bases from V and 1 base from J, leaving 13 bases between. The CDR3 totals 14 residues. This CDR3 reads CSATQGQINYGYTF. In DNA form, the CDR3 reads TGCAGTGCTACCCAAGGACAGATTAACTATGGCTACACCTTC.

This clonotype was seen only a few times. At one end the junction does not follow the germline gene, possibly because of a read error. The V gene is TRBV5-1, the J gene TRBJ2-5, with D possibly TRBD2 on 6 matching bases. Germline assignment: CDR1 SGHRS and CDR2 YFSETQ. The CDR3 extends over 14 amino acids. The CDR3 DNA sequence: TGTGCCAGCAGCTTGGGACGGGGGCAAGAGACCCAGTACTTC. It specifies CASSLGRGQETQYF.

The chain links TRBV30 to TRBJ2-7; TRBD1 matches 11 bases. Looked up from germline, CDR1 is GTSNPN and CDR2 is SVGIG (reference sequence). The CDR3 extends over 16 amino acids. V lost 4 bases and J lost 8; bases outside the gene matches: 16. The CDR3 protein is CAWTSAGTGGLGQQYF. CDR3 coding DNA: TGTGCCTGGACGAGCGCCGGGACAGGGGGACTCGGGCAGCAGTACTTC.

The V call is TRBV7-9, the J call TRBJ1-1, with a possible D match to TRBD1 (5 bases). The CDR3 covers 15 residues. Germline CDR1 reads SEHNR; CDR2 reads FQNEAQ (reference sequence). V dropped 6 bases and J dropped 3 bases, with 17 bases sitting between them. Written as DNA, the CDR3 is TGTGCCAGCAGAACAACGGGGGTTCGCGACACTGAAGCTTTCTTT. Protein sequence: CASRTTGVRDTEAFF.

This sequence joins TRBV6-2 or TRBV6-3 and TRBJ2-1; D perhaps matches TRBD2 (6 bases). This CDR3 has 14 amino acids. CDR1 and CDR2 from the germline V gene are MNHEY and SVGEGT. V was shortened by 6 bases and J by 6 bases, with 15 bases between the two germline ends. The CDR3 coding sequence is TGTGCCAGCAGGGGGGGAGGTCGGAGCAATGAGCAGTTCTTC. Translated, it gives CASRGGGRSNEQFF.

This chain joins TRBV28 and TRBJ1-1, with a tentative D call TRBD1 (5 bases). The CDR3 spans 14 residues. V was cut by 7 bases and J by 3 bases, with 15 bases left in between. CDR1 and CDR2 from the germline V gene are MDHEN and SYDVKM. CDR3 DNA: TGTGCCAGCACCCCAGGGCAGAGAGACACTGAAGCTTTCTTT. It specifies CASTPGQRDTEAFF.

V and J are TRBV2 and TRBJ2-7; D is possibly TRBD2 (5 bases). V shed 6 bases and J shed 1 base, with 16 bases lying between them. Germline V CDR1 and CDR2: SNHLY, FYNNEI. CDR3 length: 15 residues. CDR3 loop: CASRTSNSGSYEQYF. The CDR3 DNA reads TGTGCCAGCAGAACTAGTAACAGTGGGTCCTACGAGCAGTACTTC.

The genes are TRBV27 and TRBJ1-1; 10 bases fit TRBD1. Germline-derived CDR1 and CDR2 are MNHEY and SMNVEV (reference sequence). The CDR3 runs to 15 residues. J was trimmed by 4 bases and V by 5 bases; bases with no gene match: 7. Here the CDR3 DNA reads TGTGCCAGCAGTCCGCCGGGACAGGGGCGCACTGAAGCTTTCTTT. As protein: CASSPPGQGRTEAFF.

This chain links TRBV5-1 with TRBJ2-1; 14 positions match TRBD2. The germline CDR1 and CDR2 sequences are SGHRS and YFSETQ. V lost 0 bases, J lost 6 bases, and 2 bases stayed unmatched. This CDR3 is 16 amino acids long. CDR3 nucleotide sequence: TGCGCCAGCAGCTTGGCCGGGACTAGCGGGAGCAATGAGCAGTTCTTC. Translating it yields CASSLAGTSGSNEQFF. Combining the CDR3 with reference TRBV5-1 and TRBJ2-1 gives the whole variable domain KAGVTQTPRYLIKTRGQQVTLSCSPISGHRSVSWYQQTPGQGLQFLFEYFSETQRNKGNFPGRFSGRQFSNSRSEMNVSTLELGDSALYLCASSLAGTSGSNEQFFGPGTRLTVL.

V usage is TRBV7-2 and J usage is TRBJ2-7; D assignment may be TRBD1 or TRBD2 (6 bases each). This CDR3 region has 15 residues. V lost 3 bases, J lost 8 bases, and 20 bases lay in between. Germline V gene sequence: CDR1 SGHTA, CDR2 FQGNSA. The CDR3 DNA follows: TGTGCCAGCAGCTTTCTCGGGGGCCTCATCCGACAGCAGTACTTC. It is translated as CASSFLGGLIRQQYF.

The chain combines TRBV30 with TRBJ1-6; 7 nucleotides line up with TRBD1. Germline-derived CDR1 and CDR2 are GTSNPN and SVGIG (reference sequence). CDR3 length equals 14 residues. V lost 0 bases, J lost 7 bases, and 3 bases stayed unmatched. The CDR3 loop reads CAWSVKGANSPLHF. The CDR3 DNA is TGTGCCTGGAGTGTAAAGGGGGCAAATTCACCCCTCCACTTT.

The table lists this clonotype with a count of one. The J gene is TRBJ1-1, the V gene TRBV6-5; no firm D call. Between the trimmed V and J ends, which lost 4 bases and 3 bases, there was a span of 15 bases. This CDR3 spans 15 amino acids. From germline, CDR1 is MNHEY and CDR2 SVGAGI. The CDR3: CASSSEPTGYTEAFF. The CDR3 nucleotides read TGTGCCAGCAGTTCGGAACCAACGGGGTACACTGAAGCTTTCTTT.

This rearrangement joins TRBV14 to TRBJ2-7; D ambiguous. The CDR3 extends over 14 amino acids. The germline CDR1 and CDR2 sequences are SGHDN and FVKESK. Trimming cost V 0 bases and J 4 bases, with 10 bases left between them. The CDR3 coding sequence is TGTGCCAGCAGCCAAGAACAGACGATATACGAGCAGTACTTC. This translates into CASSQEQTIYEQYF.

The J gene is TRBJ2-3, the V gene TRBV28; 11 bases agree with TRBD2. V lost 5 bases and J lost 4; bases outside the gene matches: 8. Looked up from germline, CDR1 is MDHEN and CDR2 is SYDVKM. CDR3 length: 16 amino acids. The CDR3 reads CASSPGLAEKPDTQYF. The CDR3 DNA reads TGTGCCAGCAGTCCGGGACTAGCGGAGAAGCCAGATACGCAGTATTTT.

This clonotype was recorded a few times. Written as DNA, the CDR3 is TGTGCCACCAGTCCCTCATATTCTGGGGCCAACGTCCTGACTTTC. It encodes CATSPSYSGANVLTF. This chain uses TRBV24-1 with TRBJ2-6, with D hard to call. This CDR3 is built from 15 residues. Germline V gives CDR1 KGHDR, CDR2 SFDVKD. Trimming cost V 6 bases and J 1 base, with 9 bases left between them.

The CDR3 region is CASSVGTEQYF. CDR3 coding DNA: TGTGCCAGCAGTGTAGGAACAGAGCAGTACTTC. The genes are TRBV12-3 or TRBV12-4 and TRBJ2-7; no clear D. The CDR3 sequence is 11 residues long. The V and J ends lost 5 bases and 7 bases respectively, with 9 bases between them.

The chain carries TRBV19 and TRBJ2-3; TRBD2 matches 8 bases. Germline loops: CDR1 LNHDA, CDR2 SQIVND (reference sequence). The trim removed 9 bases at V and 1 base at J, leaving 6 bases unmatched. The CDR3 runs 14 residues. The CDR3 DNA is TGTGCCAGCGGACTAGCACTCCGCACAGATACGCAGTATTTT. It yields the protein CASGLALRTDTQYF.

The chain employs TRBV6-1 and TRBJ2-2; D remains unclear. With 6 bases removed from V and 0 bases from J, the gap between germline ends came to 5 bases. Per the germline V gene, CDR1 is MNHNS and CDR2 is SASEGT. This CDR3 has 13 residues. This CDR3 reads CASRPPNTGELFF. The CDR3 nucleotides are TGTGCCAGCAGACCACCGAACACCGGGGAGCTGTTTTTT.

The rearrangement links TRBV5-1 to TRBJ2-1; D might be TRBD1 (6 bases). This CDR3 has 13 amino acids. CDR1 is SGHRS and CDR2 is YFSETQ in the germline V gene. V was shortened by 4 bases and J by 8 bases, with 13 bases between the two germline ends. The CDR3, as DNA: TGCGCCAGCAGCCTGACAGGCGGCTATGAGCAGTTCTTC. It codes for CASSLTGGYEQFF. Supplemented by reference TRBV5-1 and TRBJ2-1, the full variable domain reads KAGVTQTPRYLIKTRGQQVTLSCSPISGHRSVSWYQQTPGQGLQFLFEYFSETQRNKGNFPGRFSGRQFSNSRSEMNVSTLELGDSALYLCASSLTGGYEQFFGPGTRLTVL.

The genes are TRBV3-1 and TRBJ2-7, with D possibly matching TRBD1 (6 bases). Germline V CDR1 and CDR2: LGHDT, YNNKEL (reference sequence). This CDR3 is built from 14 residues. V lost 4 bases, J lost 5 bases, and 15 bases lay in between. CDR3 loop: CASSPATGSHEQYF. The CDR3 DNA follows: TGTGCCAGCAGCCCAGCGACAGGTTCTCACGAGCAGTACTTC.

The gene calls are TRBV5-8 and TRBJ1-5, with D tentatively TRBD1 (5 bases). Germline lookup yields CDR1 SGHTS and CDR2 YDEGEE. The germline V and J ends were trimmed by 4 bases and 5 bases, with 10 bases remaining between them. The CDR3 is made up of 13 amino acids. The CDR3 sequence is CASSTQEYQPQHF. CDR3 nucleotides: TGTGCCAGCAGCACACAGGAATATCAGCCCCAGCATTTT.